The 14 T cell receptor beta chains below all came from one sample that was sequenced in a study of T-cell memory formation after mild COVID-19. TCRdb re-derived calls from the 5' RACE reads in MiXCR, one entry per CDR3 protein. The sample contains 500,000 to 550,000 distinct CDR3 sequences, approximately 20% of which appear only once. Sequencing was performed on PBMCs or a T cell subset sorted from them (not recorded which). All receptors derive from an adult woman who had mild COVID-19 (a few samples of this study predate the infection). Cell type and time point are not known.

The V gene is TRBV12-3 or TRBV12-4, the J gene TRBJ2-5; no clear D gene. CDR3 size: 12 residues. Trimming removed 1 base from V and 5 bases from J, with 5 bases in between. The CDR3: CASSLERETQYF. The CDR3 nucleotides are TGTGCCAGCAGTTTAGAAAGGGAGACCCAGTACTTC.

This clonotype was seen many times. CDR3 region: CASSFSSGGFEQYF. The CDR3 DNA reads as TGTGCCAGCAGTTTCTCTAGCGGGGGGTTCGAGCAGTACTTC. V and J are TRBV12-3 or TRBV12-4 and TRBJ2-7; 11 bases fit TRBD2. The CDR3 runs 14 residues. Losses at the gene ends were 3 bases for V and 6 bases for J; bases not matched to a gene: 4.

This clonotype was found a few times. The chain recombines TRBV27 with TRBJ2-7, with D uncertain. CDR3 length: 14 residues. Trimming removed 2 bases at V and 2 bases at J, with 10 bases between. The germline gives CDR1 MNHEY, CDR2 SMNVEV (reference sequence). CDR3 in amino acids: CASSLRYSPYEQYF. The CDR3 DNA follows: TGTGCCAGCAGTTTACGTTACAGTCCCTACGAGCAGTACTTC.

The gene calls are TRBV18 and TRBJ2-2, with D unresolved. Looked up from germline, CDR1 is KGHSH and CDR2 is LQKENI. The V gene lost 1 base and the J gene lost 6 bases, with 9 bases spanning the gap. The CDR3 has 14 residues. CDR3 residues: CASSPLQVAGELFF. The CDR3 DNA reads TGTGCCAGCTCACCACTTCAGGTTGCCGGGGAGCTGTTTTTT.

The V gene is TRBV20-1, the J gene TRBJ2-7, with 8 bases identical to TRBD2. This CDR3 region has 14 residues. In germline, CDR1 is DFQATT, CDR2 SNEGSKA (reference sequence). Trimming at V came to 6 bases and at J to 9 bases, leaving 16 bases not matched to a gene. The CDR3 sequence is CSAKSGGPKVGQYF. CDR3 nucleotides: TGCAGTGCGAAGAGCGGGGGCCCTAAAGTAGGGCAGTACTTC.

The V gene is TRBV29-1, the J gene TRBJ2-7; D possibly matches TRBD1 or TRBD2 (5 bases each). Germline V gene lookup returns CDR1 SQVTM and CDR2 ANQGSEA. V was trimmed by 4 bases and J by 5 bases, leaving 15 bases between them. This CDR3 is 13 amino acids long. CDR3 nucleotides: TGCAGCGTTGCGGGGCAGCGAGGGGACGAGCAGTACTTC. Its protein product is CSVAGQRGDEQYF.

This clonotype was seen only a few times. V gene TRBV18 combines with J gene TRBJ2-7, with TRBD1 identical over 12 bases. The trim removed 3 bases at V and 6 bases at J, leaving 6 bases unmatched. Per the germline V gene, CDR1 is KGHSH and CDR2 is LQKENI. The CDR3 sequence is 15 residues long. Written as DNA, the CDR3 is TGTGCCAGCTCACCTGGCCGGGACAGGGGGCTCGAGCAGTACTTC. Amino acids: CASSPGRDRGLEQYF.

This chain uses TRBV14 with TRBJ2-7; TRBD1 matches 7 bases. This CDR3 contains 18 residues. Germline V lookup: CDR1 SGHDN, CDR2 FVKESK. V lost 4 bases, J lost 3 bases, and 18 bases stayed unmatched. The CDR3 protein is CASSLRSPRTGDFYEQYF. As DNA, the CDR3 is TGTGCCAGCAGCCTCCGAAGCCCCCGGACAGGTGATTTCTACGAGCAGTACTTC.

This clonotype was found a few times. The chain uses TRBV6-5 and TRBJ1-2, with D possibly TRBD1 on 6 matching bases. Germline loops: CDR1 MNHEY, CDR2 SVGAGI. The CDR3 totals 12 residues. V was clipped by 10 bases and J by 7 bases, with 16 bases between them. In DNA, the CDR3 is TGTGCCACCCGCAGGGGCCCTAGTGGCTACACCTTC. Protein sequence: CATRRGPSGYTF.

This clonotype was observed a few times. The chain recombines TRBV12-3 or TRBV12-4 with TRBJ1-3; D is unresolved. Trimming removed 7 bases from V and 2 bases from J, with 15 bases in between. The CDR3 covers 15 residues. CDR3 DNA: TGTGCCAGCACTTTGGGGAGGACTCCTGGAAACACCATATATTTT. This codes for CASTLGRTPGNTIYF.

This clonotype came up a few times. V usage is TRBV20-1 and J usage is TRBJ2-3; 13 bases fit TRBD2. Germline CDR1 is DFQATT and CDR2 is SNEGSKA (reference sequence). V shed 0 bases, J shed 4 bases, and the junction held 4 bases outside the gene matches. The CDR3 has 16 amino acids. CDR3 bases: TGCAGTGCTAGAGATGGGACTAGCGGGGAGGCAGATACGCAGTATTTT. This encodes CSARDGTSGEADTQYF.

The table lists this clonotype with a few counts. This chain links TRBV24-1 with TRBJ2-3; D might be TRBD1 (5 bases). The CDR3 runs 17 residues. CDR1 and CDR2 (germline): KGHDR, SFDVKD. V shed 0 bases and J shed 1 base, with 13 bases lying between them. The CDR3 loop is CATSDLGSQGGTDTQYF. The CDR3 nucleotides are TGTGCCACCAGTGATTTGGGCAGTCAAGGGGGCACAGATACGCAGTATTTT.

This clonotype was recorded a few times. This sequence joins TRBV3-1 and TRBJ1-1; perhaps TRBD1 as D (5 bases). CDR1 and CDR2 (germline): LGHDT, YNNKEL (reference sequence). This CDR3 is 12 amino acids long. Deletions cut 4 bases from V and 7 bases from J, with 10 bases between. The CDR3 nucleotides read TGTGCCAGCAGCCGCCGGGACCTTGAAGCTTTCTTT. This codes for CASSRRDLEAFF. Variable domain in full (rest from reference TRBV3-1 and TRBJ1-1): DTAVSQTPKYLVTQMGNDKSIKCEQNLGHDTMYWYKQDSKKFLKIMFSYNNKELIINETVPNRFSPKSPDKAHLNLHINSLELGDSAVYFCASSRRDLEAFFGQGTRLTVV.

This clonotype came up a few times. The J gene is TRBJ2-1, the V gene TRBV6-2 or TRBV6-3; 8 bases map to TRBD2. V lost 6 bases, J lost 11 bases, and 3 bases stayed unmatched. Germline CDR1 and CDR2: MNHEY and SVGEGT. CDR3 length: 11 residues. The CDR3: CASRAGAQQFF. Written as DNA, the CDR3 is TGTGCCAGCAGAGCGGGAGCGCAGCAGTTCTTC.